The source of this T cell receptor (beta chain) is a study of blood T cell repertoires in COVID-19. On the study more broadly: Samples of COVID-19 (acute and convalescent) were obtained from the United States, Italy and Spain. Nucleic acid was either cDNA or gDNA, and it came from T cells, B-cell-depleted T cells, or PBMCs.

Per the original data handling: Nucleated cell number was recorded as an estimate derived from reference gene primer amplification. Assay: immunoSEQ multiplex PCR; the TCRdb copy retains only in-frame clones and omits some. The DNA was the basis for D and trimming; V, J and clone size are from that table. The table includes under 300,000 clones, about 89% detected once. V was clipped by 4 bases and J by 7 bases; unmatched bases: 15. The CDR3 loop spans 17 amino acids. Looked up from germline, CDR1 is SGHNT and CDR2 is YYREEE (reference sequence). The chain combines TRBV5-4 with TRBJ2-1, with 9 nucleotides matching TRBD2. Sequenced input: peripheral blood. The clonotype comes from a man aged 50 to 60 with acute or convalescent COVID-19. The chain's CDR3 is CASSLPRAGGGMNEQFF. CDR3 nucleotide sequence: TGTGCCAGCAGCCTCCCCCGGGCGGGAGGGGGTATGAATGAGCAGTTCTTC.